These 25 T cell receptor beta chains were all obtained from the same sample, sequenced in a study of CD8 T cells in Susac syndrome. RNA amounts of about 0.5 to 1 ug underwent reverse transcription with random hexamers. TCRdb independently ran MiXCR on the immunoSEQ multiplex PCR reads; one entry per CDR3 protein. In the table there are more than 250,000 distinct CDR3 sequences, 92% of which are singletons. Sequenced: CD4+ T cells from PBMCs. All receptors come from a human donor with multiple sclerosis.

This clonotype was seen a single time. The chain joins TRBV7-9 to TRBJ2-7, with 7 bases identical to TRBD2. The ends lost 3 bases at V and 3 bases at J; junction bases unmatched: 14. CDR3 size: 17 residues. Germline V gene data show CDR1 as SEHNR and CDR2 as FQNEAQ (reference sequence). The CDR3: CASSFSAGVVRRYEQYF. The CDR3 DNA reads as TGTGCCAGCAGCTTTTCGGCGGGAGTTGTGAGACGCTACGAGCAGTACTTC.

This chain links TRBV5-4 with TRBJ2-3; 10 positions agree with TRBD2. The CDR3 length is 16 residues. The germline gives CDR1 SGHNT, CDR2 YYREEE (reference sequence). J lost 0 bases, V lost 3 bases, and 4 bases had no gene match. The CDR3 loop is CASSSKREGSTDTQYF. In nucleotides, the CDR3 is TGTGCCAGCAGCTCTAAGCGGGAGGGGAGCACAGATACGCAGTATTTT. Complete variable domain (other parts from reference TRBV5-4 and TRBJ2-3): ETGVTQSPTHLIKTRGQQVTLRCSSQSGHNTVSWYQQALGQGPQFIFQYYREEENGRGNFPPRFSGLQFPNYSSELNVNALELDDSALYLCASSSKREGSTDTQYFGPGTRLTVL.

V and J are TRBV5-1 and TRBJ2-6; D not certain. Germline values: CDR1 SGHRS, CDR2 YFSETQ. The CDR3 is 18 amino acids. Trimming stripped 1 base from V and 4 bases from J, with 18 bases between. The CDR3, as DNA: TGCGCCAGCAGCTTGTTACATCTGACCGGCAGGGGGGCCAACGTCCTGACTTTC. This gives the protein CASSLLHLTGRGANVLTF. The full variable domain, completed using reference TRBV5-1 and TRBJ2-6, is KAGVTQTPRYLIKTRGQQVTLSCSPISGHRSVSWYQQTPGQGLQFLFEYFSETQRNKGNFPGRFSGRQFSNSRSEMNVSTLELGDSALYLCASSLLHLTGRGANVLTFGAGSRLTVL.

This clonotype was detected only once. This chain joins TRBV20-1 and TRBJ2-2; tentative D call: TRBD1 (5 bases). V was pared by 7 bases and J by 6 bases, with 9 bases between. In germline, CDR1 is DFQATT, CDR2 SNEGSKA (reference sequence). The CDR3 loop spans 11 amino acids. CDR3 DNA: TGCAGTGGTAGCAGGGCCGGGGAGCTGTTTTTT. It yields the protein CSGSRAGELFF.

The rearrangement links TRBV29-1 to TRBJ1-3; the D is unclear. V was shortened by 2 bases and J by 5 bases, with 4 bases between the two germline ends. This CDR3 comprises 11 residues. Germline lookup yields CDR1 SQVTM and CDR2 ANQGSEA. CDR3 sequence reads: CSVESRNTIYF. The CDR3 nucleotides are TGCAGCGTTGAAAGTAGAAACACCATATATTTT.

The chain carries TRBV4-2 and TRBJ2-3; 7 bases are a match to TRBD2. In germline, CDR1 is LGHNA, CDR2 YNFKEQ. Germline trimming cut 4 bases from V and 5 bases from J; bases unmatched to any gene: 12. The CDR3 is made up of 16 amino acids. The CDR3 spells CASSPGVAGVGDTQYF. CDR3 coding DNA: TGTGCCAGCAGCCCGGGGGTGGCGGGAGTTGGAGATACGCAGTATTTT.

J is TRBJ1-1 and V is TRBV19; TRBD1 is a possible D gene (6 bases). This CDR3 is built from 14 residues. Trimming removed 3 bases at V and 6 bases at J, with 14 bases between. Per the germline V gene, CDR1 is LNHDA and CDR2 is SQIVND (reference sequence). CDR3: CASSIREGGAEAFF. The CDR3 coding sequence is TGTGCCAGTAGTATCCGGGAGGGGGGAGCTGAAGCTTTCTTT.

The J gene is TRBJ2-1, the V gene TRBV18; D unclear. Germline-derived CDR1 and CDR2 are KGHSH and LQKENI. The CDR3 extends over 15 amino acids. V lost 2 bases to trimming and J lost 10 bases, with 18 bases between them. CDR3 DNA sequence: TGTGCCAGCTCACCAAGGGCTCTGCGTAATATCGAGCAGTTCTTC. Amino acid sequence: CASSPRALRNIEQFF. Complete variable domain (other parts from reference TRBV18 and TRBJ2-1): NAGVMQNPRHLVRRRGQEARLRCSPMKGHSHVYWYRQLPEEGLKFMVYLQKENIIDESGMPKERFSAEFPKEGPSILRIQQVVRGDSAAYFCASSPRALRNIEQFFGPGTRLTVL.

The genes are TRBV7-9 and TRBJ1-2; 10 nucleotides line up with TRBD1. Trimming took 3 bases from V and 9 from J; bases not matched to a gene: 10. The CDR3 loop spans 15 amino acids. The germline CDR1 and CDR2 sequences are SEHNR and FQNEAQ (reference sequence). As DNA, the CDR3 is TGTGCCAGCAGCTTGGGGACAGGGGATGGGCGACGCTACACCTTC. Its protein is CASSLGTGDGRRYTF.

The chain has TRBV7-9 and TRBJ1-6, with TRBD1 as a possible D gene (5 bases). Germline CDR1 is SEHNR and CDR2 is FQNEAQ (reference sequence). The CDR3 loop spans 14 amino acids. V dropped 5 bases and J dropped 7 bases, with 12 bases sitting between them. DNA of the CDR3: TGTGCCAGCAGCCTCCGGGACCGCAATTCACCCCTCCACTTT. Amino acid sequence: CASSLRDRNSPLHF.

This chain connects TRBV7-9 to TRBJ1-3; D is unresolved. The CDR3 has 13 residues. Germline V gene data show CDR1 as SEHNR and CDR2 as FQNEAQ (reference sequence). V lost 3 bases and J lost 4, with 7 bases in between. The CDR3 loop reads CASSFGGGNTIYF. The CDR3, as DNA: TGTGCCAGCAGCTTCGGCGGCGGAAACACCATATATTTT.

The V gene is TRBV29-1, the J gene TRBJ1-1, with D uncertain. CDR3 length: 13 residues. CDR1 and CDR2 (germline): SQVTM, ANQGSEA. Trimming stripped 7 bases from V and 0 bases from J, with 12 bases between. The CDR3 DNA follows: TGCAGCGGAGAGACGGGAATGAACACTGAAGCTTTCTTT. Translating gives CSGETGMNTEAFF.

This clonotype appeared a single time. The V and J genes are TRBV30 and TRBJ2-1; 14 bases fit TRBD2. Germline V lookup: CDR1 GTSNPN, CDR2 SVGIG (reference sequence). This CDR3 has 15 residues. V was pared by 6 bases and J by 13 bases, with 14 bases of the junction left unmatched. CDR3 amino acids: CACPDLGLAGVSQFF. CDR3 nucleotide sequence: TGTGCCTGCCCCGACCTGGGACTAGCGGGAGTATCTCAGTTCTTC.

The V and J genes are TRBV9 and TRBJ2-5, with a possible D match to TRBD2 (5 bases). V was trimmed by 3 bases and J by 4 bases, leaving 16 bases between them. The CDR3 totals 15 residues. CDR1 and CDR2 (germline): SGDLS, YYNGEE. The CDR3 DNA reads TGTGCCAGCAGCGCAGGACTGCTCCCCACAGAGACCCAGTACTTC. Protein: CASSAGLLPTETQYF.

The CDR3 DNA follows: TGCGCCAGCAGCCAAGTTGTAGGCAATCAGCCCCAGCATTTT. Its translation is CASSQVVGNQPQHF. The J gene is TRBJ1-5, the V gene TRBV4-3; D call uncertain. The ends were cut back, 1 base at V and 2 bases at J, with 6 bases in the middle. Germline assignment: CDR1 LGHNA and CDR2 YSLEER. The CDR3 length is 14 residues.

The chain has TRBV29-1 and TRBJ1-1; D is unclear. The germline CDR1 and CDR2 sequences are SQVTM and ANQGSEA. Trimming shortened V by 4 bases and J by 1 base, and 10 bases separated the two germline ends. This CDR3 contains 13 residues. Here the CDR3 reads CSVGLGGNTEAFF. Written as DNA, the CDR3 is TGCAGCGTTGGGTTGGGTGGGAACACTGAAGCTTTCTTT. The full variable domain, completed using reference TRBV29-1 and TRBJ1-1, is SAVISQKPSRDICQRGTSLTIQCQVDSQVTMMFWYRQQPGQSLTLIATANQGSEATYESGFVIDKFPISRPNLTFSTLTVSNMSPEDSSIYLCSVGLGGNTEAFFGQGTRLTVV.

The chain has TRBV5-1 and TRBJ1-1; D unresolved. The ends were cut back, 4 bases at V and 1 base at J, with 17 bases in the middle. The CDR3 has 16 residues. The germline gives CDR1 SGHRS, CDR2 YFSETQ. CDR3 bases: TGCGCCAGCAGCCTGGGGAGCCGGCGGGCGAACACTGAAGCTTTCTTT. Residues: CASSLGSRRANTEAFF.

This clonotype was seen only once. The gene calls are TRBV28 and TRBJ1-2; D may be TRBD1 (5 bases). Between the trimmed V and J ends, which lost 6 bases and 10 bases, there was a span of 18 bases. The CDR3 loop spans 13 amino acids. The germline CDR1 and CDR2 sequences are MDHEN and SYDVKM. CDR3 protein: CASRNSGRGYYTF. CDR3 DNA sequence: TGTGCCAGCAGGAACTCAGGGCGGGGGTACTACACCTTC.

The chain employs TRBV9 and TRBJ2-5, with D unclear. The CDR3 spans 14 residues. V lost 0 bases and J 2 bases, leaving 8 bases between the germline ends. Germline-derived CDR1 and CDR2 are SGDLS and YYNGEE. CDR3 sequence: CASSVEQTQETQYF. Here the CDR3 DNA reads TGTGCCAGCAGCGTAGAACAGACACAAGAGACCCAGTACTTC. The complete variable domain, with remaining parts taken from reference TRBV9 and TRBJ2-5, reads DSGVTQTPKHLITATGQRVTLRCSPRSGDLSVYWYQQSLDQGLQFLIQYYNGEERAKGNILERFSAQQFPDLHSELNLSSLELGDSALYFCASSVEQTQETQYFGPGTRLLVL.

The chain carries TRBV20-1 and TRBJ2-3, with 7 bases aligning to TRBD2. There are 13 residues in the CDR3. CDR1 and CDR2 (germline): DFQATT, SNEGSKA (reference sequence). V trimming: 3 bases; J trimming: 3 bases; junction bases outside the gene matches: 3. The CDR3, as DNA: TGCAGTGCTAGGGCAGCGGGAACAGATACGCAGTATTTT. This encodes CSARAAGTDTQYF.

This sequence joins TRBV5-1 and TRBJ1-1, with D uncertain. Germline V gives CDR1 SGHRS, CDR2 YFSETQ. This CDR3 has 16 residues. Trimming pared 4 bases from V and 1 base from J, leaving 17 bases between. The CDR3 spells CASSAGFSLGNTEAFF. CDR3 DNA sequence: TGCGCCAGCAGCGCTGGCTTCTCCTTGGGGAACACTGAAGCTTTCTTT.

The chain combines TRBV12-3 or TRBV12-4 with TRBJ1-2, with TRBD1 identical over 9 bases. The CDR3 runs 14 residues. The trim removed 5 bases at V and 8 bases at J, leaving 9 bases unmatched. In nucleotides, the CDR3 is TGTGCCAGCAGTCTATTACAGGGGGCGTGGGGCTACACCTTC. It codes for CASSLLQGAWGYTF.

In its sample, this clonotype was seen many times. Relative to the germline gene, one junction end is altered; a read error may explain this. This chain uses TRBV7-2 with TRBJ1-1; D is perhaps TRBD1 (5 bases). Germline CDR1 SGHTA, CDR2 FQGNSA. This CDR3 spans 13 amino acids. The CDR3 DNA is TGTGCCAGCAGTTTAGGACAGAACACTGAAGCTTTCTTT. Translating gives CASSLGQNTEAFF.

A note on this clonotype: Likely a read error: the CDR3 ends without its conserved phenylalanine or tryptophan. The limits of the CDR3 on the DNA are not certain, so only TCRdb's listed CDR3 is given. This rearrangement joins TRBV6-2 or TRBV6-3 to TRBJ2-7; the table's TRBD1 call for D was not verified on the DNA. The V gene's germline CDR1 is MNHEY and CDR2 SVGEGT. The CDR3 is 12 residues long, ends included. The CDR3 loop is CASSYSPGTIYL.

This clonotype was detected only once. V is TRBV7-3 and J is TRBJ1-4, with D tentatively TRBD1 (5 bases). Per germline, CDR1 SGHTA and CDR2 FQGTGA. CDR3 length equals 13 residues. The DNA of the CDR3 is TGTACGATGACGGGGCAGGGCAATGAAAAACTGTTTTTT. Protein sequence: CTMTGQGNEKLFF.